These T cell receptor beta chains were read from a single sample in a study of OX40 agonist ivuxolimab in advanced cancers. This table comes from immunoSEQ multiplex PCR, and its TCRdb copy is limited to in-frame clones, with some not included. The data contain about 79,000 clones, over 70% of them singletons. Sample: CD4+ or CD8+ T cells sorted from blood, taken in a trial of the OX40 agonist ivuxolimab. Receptors originate from an adult with an advanced solid tumor such as melanoma, head and neck, liver or kidney cancer. Both conserved end residues are part of each CDR3. D genes are given only for firm matches. Clone size appears in some rows only: once, few, many, or a class for an expanded clone.

len,j_gene,v_gene,d_gene,abundance,CDR3aa,CDR3nt
17,TRBJ2-3,TRBV14,TRBD1,NA,CASSRLEGTGGRDTQYF,TGTGCCAGCAGCCGCCTGGAGGGGACAGGGGGCCGAGATACGCAGTATTTT
14,TRBJ2-1,TRBV5-1,NA,NA,CASSDGAAYNEQFF,TGCGCCAGCAGCGACGGGGCAGCCTACAATGAGCAGTTCTTC
12,TRBJ2-7,TRBV5-4,TRBD1,NA,CASSGTGFEQYF,TGTGCCAGCAGCGGGACAGGGTTCGAGCAGTACTTC
15,TRBJ2-1,TRBV5-1,NA,NA,CASSAGLGGGDEQFF,TGCGCCAGCAGCGCGGGACTAGGGGGCGGCGATGAGCAGTTCTTC
17,TRBJ2-1,TRBV9,TRBD2,once,CASSVTLGLAGKNEQFF,TGTGCCAGCAGCGTAACTCTAGGACTAGCGGGAAAAAATGAGCAGTTCTTC
12,TRBJ1-2,TRBV7-2,NA,NA,CASSLGLYGYTF,TGTGCCAGCAGCTTAGGGCTCTATGGCTACACCTTC
16,TRBJ2-1,TRBV4-2,TRBD2,NA,CASSQAGLANYNEQFF,TGTGCCAGCAGTCAAGCGGGACTAGCGAACTACAATGAGCAGTTCTTC
11,TRBJ1-2,TRBV20-1,NA,NA,CSGSGSYGYTF,TGCAGTGGGTCCGGGAGCTATGGCTACACCTTC
15,TRBJ1-1,TRBV5-6,NA,once,CASSRGPPGDGEAFF,TGTGCCAGCAGCCGGGGACCCCCGGGTGATGGTGAAGCTTTCTTT
15,TRBJ1-1,TRBV6-1,NA,NA,CASSDNPGINTEAFF,TGTGCCAGCAGTGATAATCCAGGAATTAACACTGAAGCTTTCTTT
15,TRBJ1-2,TRBV6-5,NA,NA,CASSYSYDSNYGYTF,TGTGCCAGCAGTTACTCTTACGACAGCAACTATGGCTACACCTTC
13,TRBJ2-7,TRBV4-1,TRBD1,NA,CASSQNRGYEQYF,TGCGCCAGCAGTCAAAACAGGGGCTACGAGCAGTACTTC
18,TRBJ2-1,TRBV9,TRBD2,many,CASSVRSSSGSSYNEQFF,TGTGCCAGCAGCGTACGTTCCTCTAGCGGCAGCTCCTACAATGAGCAGTTCTTC
15,TRBJ1-3,TRBV10-1,NA,NA,CASSSGTPAGNTIYF,TGCGCCAGCAGCTCCGGGACCCCTGCTGGAAACACCATATATTTT
15,TRBJ2-3,TRBV2,TRBD2,NA,CASSGPAGRTDTQYF,TGTGCCAGCAGTGGCCCAGCGGGGCGTACAGATACGCAGTATTTT
14,TRBJ2-2,TRBV5-1,NA,NA,CASSLDYQAGELFF,TGCGCCAGCAGCTTGGACTACCAGGCCGGGGAGCTGTTTTTT
13,TRBJ2-7,TRBV28,NA,few,CATWTVNFYEQYF,TGTGCCACCTGGACAGTGAATTTCTACGAGCAGTACTTC
12,TRBJ2-3,TRBV19,NA,NA,CAGRDSTDTQYF,TGTGCGGGTCGGGATTCCACAGATACGCAGTATTTT
17,TRBJ2-7,TRBV9,TRBD2,NA,CASSVGLAGVNYYEQYF,TGTGCCAGCAGCGTCGGACTAGCGGGAGTAAACTACTACGAGCAGTACTTC
13,TRBJ2-1,TRBV10-1,NA,NA,CASSRPGYNEQFF,TGCGCCAGCAGTCGCCCGGGCTACAATGAGCAGTTCTTC
13,TRBJ1-1,TRBV6-5,NA,NA,CASSEQGYGEAFF,TGTGCCAGCAGTGAACAGGGTTACGGTGAAGCTTTCTTT
14,TRBJ2-7,TRBV6-5,NA,NA,CASKVLGSSYEQYF,TGTGCCAGCAAAGTCTTGGGGAGCTCCTACGAGCAGTACTTC
13,TRBJ1-5,TRBV2,NA,NA,CASSGRERQPQHF,TGTGCCAGCAGTGGCAGGGAACGGCAGCCCCAGCATTTT
18,TRBJ2-1,TRBV10-3,TRBD2,NA,CAISDTSGGRSSYNEQFF,TGTGCCATCAGTGATACTAGCGGGGGCCGCAGCTCCTACAATGAGCAGTTCTTC
18,TRBJ2-1,TRBV7-9,TRBD1,NA,CASSPGTGNPPTNSEQFF,TGTGCCAGCAGCCCCGGGACAGGAAATCCCCCTACTAATAGTGAGCAGTTCTTC
16,TRBJ1-4,TRBV27,NA,many,CASSPRPVGVNEKLFF,TGTGCCAGCAGTCCTCGACCGGTTGGGGTTAATGAAAAACTGTTTTTT
13,TRBJ2-7,TRBV9,TRBD2,NA,CASSLGGDAEQYF,TGTGCCAGCAGCTTGGGGGGGGACGCCGAGCAGTACTTC
14,TRBJ2-3,TRBV5-4,NA,NA,CASSDGRQSDTQYF,TGTGCCAGCAGCGATGGACGGCAATCTGATACGCAGTATTTT
15,TRBJ1-4,TRBV18,NA,NA,CASSPGVTTNEKLFF,TGTGCCAGCTCACCCGGGGTTACAACTAATGAAAAACTGTTTTTT
13,TRBJ1-4,TRBV25-1,NA,NA,CASTRATNEKLFF,TGTGCCAGCACACGGGCAACTAATGAAAAACTGTTTTTT
15,TRBJ1-2,TRBV19,TRBD1,few,CASSLTGGLDYGYTF,TGTGCCAGTAGTCTAACAGGGGGCTTGGACTATGGCTACACCTTC
16,TRBJ2-3,TRBV5-4,TRBD2,NA,CASSVRLAGASDTQYF,TGTGCCAGCAGCGTAAGACTAGCGGGAGCCTCAGATACGCAGTATTTT
13,TRBJ2-7,TRBV19,NA,few,CASRLSDRYEQYF,TGTGCCAGTAGACTATCAGACAGGTACGAGCAGTACTTC
12,TRBJ2-7,TRBV18,TRBD1,NA,CASSTPGQHQYF,TGTGCCAGCTCAACACCGGGACAGCATCAGTACTTC
14,TRBJ2-7,TRBV4-2,NA,NA,CASSQEMARDEQYF,TGTGCCAGCAGCCAAGAGATGGCCAGGGACGAGCAGTACTTC
15,TRBJ2-1,TRBV5-1,TRBD1,few,CASTPDRVSYNEQFF,TGCGCCAGCACACCGGACAGGGTATCCTACAATGAGCAGTTCTTC
15,TRBJ2-2,TRBV5-6,NA,once,CASSLGAGLTGELFF,TGTGCCAGCAGCTTGGGGGCGGGTCTCACCGGGGAGCTGTTTTTT
15,TRBJ2-3,TRBV6-4,TRBD1,NA,CASSHRDRETDTQYF,TGTGCCAGCAGCCACCGGGACAGGGAAACAGATACGCAGTATTTT
16,TRBJ1-1,TRBV5-1,NA,NA,CASSLGIGQMNTEAFF,TGCGCCAGCAGCTTGGGGATCGGACAGATGAACACTGAAGCTTTCTTT
15,TRBJ2-2,TRBV7-8,TRBD2,NA,CASSLVGLATGELFF,TGTGCCAGCAGCTTAGTGGGACTAGCCACCGGGGAGCTGTTTTTT
15,TRBJ1-1,TRBV18,NA,NA,CASSPSIVVGTEAFF,TGTGCCAGCTCACCTTCAATTGTGGTAGGCACTGAAGCTTTCTTT
14,TRBJ2-5,TRBV5-8,NA,NA,CASSLSALQETQYF,TGTGCCAGCAGCTTGTCGGCCCTCCAAGAGACCCAGTACTTC
16,TRBJ2-1,TRBV6-4,TRBD2,NA,CASSDSLASSYNEQFF,TGTGCCAGCAGTGACTCACTAGCGAGCTCCTACAATGAGCAGTTCTTC
13,TRBJ1-1,TRBV14,TRBD1,NA,CASSLNRGSEAFF,TGTGCCAGCAGCCTAAACAGGGGCTCTGAAGCTTTCTTT
18,TRBJ1-1,TRBV21-1,NA,NA,CASRSRAYKRQSNTEAFF,TGTGCCAGCAGATCCCGGGCTTATAAAAGACAGTCGAACACTGAAGCTTTCTTT
14,TRBJ2-7,TRBV19,NA,NA,CATRQGWEAGEQYF,TGTGCCACCCGGCAGGGCTGGGAGGCGGGCGAGCAGTACTTC
16,TRBJ1-3,TRBV7-2,NA,once,CASSSGTGRAGNTIYF,TGTGCCAGCAGCTCGGGCACAGGGCGCGCTGGAAACACCATATATTTT
14,TRBJ1-5,TRBV7-9,TRBD1,NA,CASRGTGGDQPQHF,TGTGCCAGCAGAGGGACAGGGGGCGATCAGCCCCAGCATTTT
15,TRBJ1-1,TRBV7-6,TRBD1,NA,CASSLGQGPATEAFF,TGTGCCAGCAGCTTGGGACAGGGCCCGGCCACTGAAGCTTTCTTT
17,TRBJ2-1,TRBV5-4,TRBD2,NA,CASSITWASGSYNEQFF,TGTGCCAGCAGCATCACCTGGGCTAGCGGCTCCTACAATGAGCAGTTCTTC
14,TRBJ2-1,TRBV6-1,TRBD2,NA,CASRSGRGYNEQFF,TGTGCCAGCAGGAGCGGGAGGGGATACAATGAGCAGTTCTTC
16,TRBJ2-1,TRBV5-4,TRBD2,NA,CASSYAGTSVYNEQFF,TGTGCCAGCAGCTACGCCGGGACTAGCGTTTACAATGAGCAGTTCTTC
14,TRBJ1-4,TRBV5-1,NA,NA,CASSLGGPGEKLFF,TGCGCCAGCAGCTTGGGGGGGCCCGGTGAAAAACTGTTTTTT
15,TRBJ1-4,TRBV7-8,NA,NA,CASSGSGAGYEKLFF,TGTGCCAGCAGCGGATCCGGTGCAGGGTATGAAAAACTGTTTTTT
13,TRBJ2-1,TRBV6-1,NA,NA,CASSERGVNEQFF,TGTGCCAGCAGTGAACGTGGGGTGAATGAGCAGTTCTTC
14,TRBJ2-2,TRBV30,NA,NA,CAWSGGTDTGELFF,TGTGCCTGGAGTGGCGGGACGGACACCGGGGAGCTGTTTTTT
14,TRBJ1-1,TRBV5-1,NA,NA,CASRTVRLNTEAFF,TGCGCCAGCAGGACGGTTCGGTTGAACACTGAAGCTTTCTTT
14,TRBJ1-5,TRBV30,NA,NA,CAWSVTGINQPQHF,TGTGCCTGGAGTGTAACAGGGATCAATCAGCCCCAGCATTTT
16,TRBJ2-7,TRBV6-5,TRBD2,NA,CASSSSGTSGSYEQYF,TGTGCCAGCAGTTCGTCTGGGACTAGCGGGAGCTACGAGCAGTACTTC
15,TRBJ1-2,TRBV5-1,NA,NA,CASSQVTGAMNGYTF,TGCGCCAGCAGCCAGGTCACGGGGGCGATGAATGGCTACACCTTC